The next 17 T cell receptor beta chains were all read from a single sample in a study of technical replicates of blood from several donors. TCRdb keeps only in-frame clones here, not all; method: immunoSEQ multiplex PCR. The table lists about 84,000 clones, 95% to 98% of them singletons. Sequencing input: T cells isolated from PBMCs. The receptor source for this set is a human donor in good health.

This clone is a singleton in its sample. V usage is TRBV5-8 and J usage is TRBJ1-5; D ambiguous. V was cut by 4 bases and J by 0 bases, with 11 bases left in between. There are 15 residues in the CDR3. Germline V gene sequence: CDR1 SGHTS, CDR2 YDEGEE. CDR3 sequence (DNA): TGTGCCAGCAGCCCGAGACATTATAGCAATCAGCCCCAGCATTTT. Encoded protein: CASSPRHYSNQPQHF.

The chain couples TRBV14 to TRBJ1-4; D is uncertain. CDR3 length: 16 residues. The ends were cut back, 1 base at V and 5 bases at J, with 14 bases in the middle. Germline lookup yields CDR1 SGHDN and CDR2 FVKESK. For the CDR3, the DNA is TGTGCCAGCAGCCAAGTTAGCCGGGTGAGGAATGAAAAACTGTTTTTT. Encoded protein: CASSQVSRVRNEKLFF. The variable domain in full, with the rest retrieved from reference TRBV14 and TRBJ1-4, is EAGVTQFPSHSVIEKGQTVTLRCDPISGHDNLYWYRRVMGKEIKFLLHFVKESKQDESGMPNNRFLAERTGGTYSTLKVQPAELEDSGVYFCASSQVSRVRNEKLFFGSGTQLSVL.

The CDR3 DNA reads as TGTGCCAGCAGCTTAGATTTTTGGACAGGGGGCCTTGGGCCCCAGCATTTT. This translates into CASSLDFWTGGLGPQHF. The chain carries TRBV7-2 and TRBJ1-5; 11 nucleotides line up with TRBD1. V trimming: 1 base; J trimming: 9 bases; junction bases outside the gene matches: 11. Per germline, CDR1 SGHTA and CDR2 FQGNSA. This CDR3 comprises 17 residues.

J is TRBJ1-6 and V is TRBV6-1; D is undetermined. The CDR3 has 15 residues. CDR1 is MNHNS and CDR2 is SASEGT in the germline V gene. The V end lost 11 bases, the J end lost 9 bases, and 23 bases lay between the germline ends. The CDR3 nucleotides read TGTGCCTCCGGAGATGGTCAGAGCCCTAGTTCACCCCTCCACTTT. Protein: CASGDGQSPSSPLHF.

The chain has TRBV14 and TRBJ2-7; possibly TRBD2 for D (5 bases). Looked up from germline, CDR1 is SGHDN and CDR2 is FVKESK. V was clipped by 4 bases and J by 4 bases, with 14 bases between them. This CDR3 is 14 amino acids long. This chain's CDR3 is CASSPLHSGYEQYF. CDR3 nucleotide sequence: TGTGCCAGCAGCCCCCTCCATTCGGGATACGAGCAGTACTTC.

The V and J genes are TRBV5-4 and TRBJ1-1, with TRBD1 matching over 7 bases. The CDR3 has 18 amino acids. V lost 4 bases and J lost 1; bases outside the gene matches: 16. The germline gives CDR1 SGHNT, CDR2 YYREEE (reference sequence). In DNA form, the CDR3 reads TGTGCCAGCAGCCTACCGGGACAGCTTACAACTAGGAACACTGAAGCTTTCTTT. Amino acids: CASSLPGQLTTRNTEAFF. The variable domain in full, completed from reference TRBV5-4 and TRBJ1-1, reads ETGVTQSPTHLIKTRGQQVTLRCSSQSGHNTVSWYQQALGQGPQFIFQYYREEENGRGNFPPRFSGLQFPNYSSELNVNALELDDSALYLCASSLPGQLTTRNTEAFFGQGTRLTVV.

The V gene is TRBV12-5, the J gene TRBJ2-2; D is perhaps TRBD2 (5 bases). With 3 bases removed from V and 6 bases from J, the gap between germline ends came to 17 bases. CDR1 is LGHNT, CDR2 FRNRAP, per germline. This CDR3 region has 16 residues. CDR3: CASGFLTTGMAGELFF. CDR3 bases: TGTGCTAGTGGTTTCCTGACTACCGGAATGGCCGGGGAGCTGTTTTTT.

The chain carries TRBV7-9 and TRBJ1-3, with unresolved D. The germline CDR1 and CDR2 sequences are SEHNR and FQNEAQ (reference sequence). This CDR3 has 14 amino acids. With 3 bases removed from V and 0 bases from J, the gap between germline ends came to 6 bases. The CDR3 nucleotides are TGTGCCAGCAGCTTGGAGAGCTCTGGAAACACCATATATTTT. Protein product: CASSLESSGNTIYF.

The CDR3 DNA follows: TGTGCTAGTGGAACCTCCAGGTACAATGAGCAGTTCTTC. Translation gives CASGTSRYNEQFF. The chain combines TRBV12-5 with TRBJ2-1, with D hard to call. The V and J ends lost 6 bases and 4 bases respectively, with 10 bases between them. Germline V gene data show CDR1 as LGHNT and CDR2 as FRNRAP. The CDR3 has 13 amino acids.

This clone was detected only a few times. The rearrangement joins TRBV29-1 to TRBJ2-2; D gene ambiguous. V was trimmed by 3 bases and J by 6 bases, leaving 11 bases between them. Germline loops: CDR1 SQVTM, CDR2 ANQGSEA. The CDR3 length is 13 residues. In nucleotides, the CDR3 is TGCAGCGTTGACACCGAGGTCGCCGGGGAGCTGTTTTTT. This sequence encodes CSVDTEVAGELFF.

This clone came up once. The chain couples TRBV7-9 to TRBJ1-1; a possible D gene is TRBD1 (5 bases). The germline V and J ends were trimmed by 4 bases and 4 bases, with 7 bases remaining between them. CDR1 and CDR2 (germline): SEHNR, FQNEAQ (reference sequence). The CDR3 runs to 12 residues. This chain's CDR3 is CASSSGPTEAFF. In DNA, the CDR3 is TGTGCCAGCAGCTCAGGGCCCACTGAAGCTTTCTTT.

This chain uses TRBV27 with TRBJ2-1; 7 bases are shared with TRBD1. The junction had 9 bases not matched to a gene; V was cut back by 6 bases and J by 1 base. The CDR3 has 16 amino acids. The germline gives CDR1 MNHEY, CDR2 SMNVEV (reference sequence). The CDR3 spells CASSLGTDPSYNEQFF. The CDR3 coding sequence is TGTGCCAGCAGCCTCGGGACAGACCCATCCTACAATGAGCAGTTCTTC.

This clone was seen a single time. CDR3 sequence reads: CASTSGAEAFF. CDR3 nucleotides: TGTGCCAGCACCAGCGGCGCTGAAGCTTTCTTT. J is TRBJ1-1 and V is TRBV28; D is undetermined. Deletions cut 7 bases from V and 6 bases from J, with 9 bases between. CDR3 length: 11 residues. Germline V gene data show CDR1 as MDHEN and CDR2 as SYDVKM.

This chain uses TRBV7-9 with TRBJ1-3, with D possibly being TRBD1 (6 bases). V was pared by 6 bases and J by 3 bases, with 12 bases between. Germline CDR1 is SEHNR and CDR2 is FQNEAQ (reference sequence). CDR3 length: 14 residues. The CDR3 here is CASRRGAGGNTIYF. The CDR3 DNA sequence: TGTGCCAGCAGGCGGGGGGCCGGTGGAAACACCATATATTTT.

The chain joins TRBV7-6 to TRBJ2-2; 9 nucleotides agree with TRBD2. Germline V CDR1 and CDR2: SGHVS, FNYEAQ. CDR3 length equals 14 residues. J lost 7 bases, V lost 4 bases, and 4 bases had no gene match. The CDR3 is CASSSGLADGELFF. CDR3 DNA sequence: TGTGCCAGCAGCTCGGGACTAGCAGACGGGGAGCTGTTTTTT.

The chain uses TRBV14 and TRBJ2-6, with 7 bases identical to TRBD1. Germline CDR1 is SGHDN and CDR2 is FVKESK. The CDR3 has 19 amino acids. V shed 1 base and J 1 base; nucleotides not matched to a gene: 10. The CDR3 loop reads CASSQGTRGLASGANVLTF. The DNA for the CDR3 is TGTGCCAGCAGCCAAGGGACCAGGGGGTTGGCTTCTGGGGCCAACGTCCTGACTTTC.

The genes are TRBV7-9 and TRBJ1-1; 8 positions agree with TRBD1. Trimming took 5 bases from V and 5 from J; bases not matched to a gene: 10. The germline V gene has CDR1 SEHNR and CDR2 FQNEAQ (reference sequence). CDR3 length: 15 residues. CDR3 loop: CASSPLTGVRTEAFF. The CDR3 DNA reads as TGTGCCAGCAGCCCTCTGACAGGGGTTCGGACTGAAGCTTTCTTT.